A selection of T cell receptor beta chains follows, all from one sample in a study of shared clonotypes between healthy human individuals. Clones were read by immunoSEQ multiplex PCR, and TCRdb kept only the in-frame ones, dropping some. The table has 1.4 million to 1.5 million clones, 96% seen once; the top ten hold over 1%. Sequencing input: naive CD4+ T cells sorted from blood. The receptors come from a man younger than 40 in good health. Both conserved end residues are part of each CDR3. The order of the fields is CDR3 DNA, CDR3 protein, V gene, J gene, D gene, clone size. A D gene is named only where the DNA matches it firmly. The listing skips clone size in some rows; elsewhere it reads once, few, many or a size class.

TGCGCCAGCAGCTTGGAGGGGACAGGGGGCTCTGGCTACACCTTC	CASSLEGTGGSGYTF	TRBV5-1	TRBJ1-2	TRBD1	-
TGTGCCAGCAGCAAGGACAGGGGTTTGCCCCAGCATTTT	CASSKDRGLPQHF	TRBV14	TRBJ1-5	TRBD1	-
TGCGCCAGCAGCCAACTGCAGGGGGCGGCTGAAGCTTTCTTT	CASSQLQGAAEAFF	TRBV5-1	TRBJ1-1	TRBD1	once
TGTGCCAGTGGGAGACGGGGCGGGGCAGATACGCAGTATTTT	CASGRRGGADTQYF	TRBV27	TRBJ2-3	-	once
TGTGCCAGTAGTATTACTTCAGCAGTTACCTACGAGCAGTACTTC	CASSITSAVTYEQYF	TRBV19	TRBJ2-7	-	-
TGTGCCAGCAGCACCAGGCAGCGGACAGACAATGAGCAGTTCTTC	CASSTRQRTDNEQFF	TRBV5-4	TRBJ2-1	-	-
TGTGCCAGCAGCTTAGTTGCGGGCGGGGGGAGCTCCTACGAGCAGTACTTC	CASSLVAGGGSSYEQYF	TRBV7-6	TRBJ2-7	TRBD2	once
TGTGCCAGCAGCCTCTTAGCGGGAGGGGAGCTGTTTTTT	CASSLLAGGELFF	TRBV5-5	TRBJ2-2	TRBD2	-
TGCGCCAGCAGCTTGGCTGGCCAGGGACACACCATATATTTT	CASSLAGQGHTIYF	TRBV5-1	TRBJ1-3	-	-
TGTGCCAGTAGCACTCTCAGCGGGACAGGGTTATACTTC	CASSTLSGTGLYF	TRBV19	TRBJ2-5	TRBD1	once
TGCGCCAGCAGCTTGGACGGGGATAAGAGAACCGGGGAGCTGTTTTTT	CASSLDGDKRTGELFF	TRBV5-1	TRBJ2-2	-	once
TGTGCCAGCAGCCACCAGGCCCGTCCGAGCTCCTACGAGCAGTACTTC	CASSHQARPSSYEQYF	TRBV11-1	TRBJ2-7	-	-
TGTGCCAGCACGCAAGGTTCGCGCAATCAGCCCCAGCATTTT	CASTQGSRNQPQHF	TRBV28	TRBJ1-5	-	-
TGCGCCAGCAGTAAGGGTTTGGAACAGCCCCAGCATTTT	CASSKGLEQPQHF	TRBV10-1	TRBJ1-5	-	-
TGTGCCAGCAGCTTGGGATCTCCTGCCCCCGGAGAGACCCAGTACTTC	CASSLGSPAPGETQYF	TRBV5-4	TRBJ2-5	-	once
TGTGCCAGCAGCTTAGGGGGAACAGATCGCACAGATACGCAGTATTTT	CASSLGGTDRTDTQYF	TRBV11-3	TRBJ2-3	-	-
TGTGCCAGCAGCCAAGTGGCAGGAGACACAGATACGCAGTATTTT	CASSQVAGDTDTQYF	TRBV4-2	TRBJ2-3	-	-
TGTGCCAGCAGTTACTTAGCGAACACCGGGGAGCTGTTTTTT	CASSYLANTGELFF	TRBV6-5	TRBJ2-2	-	-